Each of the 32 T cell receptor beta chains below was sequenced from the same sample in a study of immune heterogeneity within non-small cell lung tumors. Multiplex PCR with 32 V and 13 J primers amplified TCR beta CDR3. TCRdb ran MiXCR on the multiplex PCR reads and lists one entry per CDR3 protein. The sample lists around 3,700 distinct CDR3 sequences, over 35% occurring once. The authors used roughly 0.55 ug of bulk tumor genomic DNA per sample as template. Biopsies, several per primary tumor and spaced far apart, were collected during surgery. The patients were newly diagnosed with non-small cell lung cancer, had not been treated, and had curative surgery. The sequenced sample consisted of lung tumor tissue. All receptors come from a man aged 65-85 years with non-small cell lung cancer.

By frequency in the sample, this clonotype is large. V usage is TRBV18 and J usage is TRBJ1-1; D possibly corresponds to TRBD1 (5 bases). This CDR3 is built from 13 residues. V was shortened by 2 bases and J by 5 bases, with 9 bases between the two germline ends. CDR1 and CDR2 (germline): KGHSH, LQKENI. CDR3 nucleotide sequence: TGTGCCAGCTCACCATCGGGGGGGACTGAAGCTTTCTTT. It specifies CASSPSGGTEAFF. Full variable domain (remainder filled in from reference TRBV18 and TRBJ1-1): NAGVMQNPRHLVRRRGQEARLRCSPMKGHSHVYWYRQLPEEGLKFMVYLQKENIIDESGMPKERFSAEFPKEGPSILRIQQVVRGDSAAYFCASSPSGGTEAFFGQGTRLTVV.

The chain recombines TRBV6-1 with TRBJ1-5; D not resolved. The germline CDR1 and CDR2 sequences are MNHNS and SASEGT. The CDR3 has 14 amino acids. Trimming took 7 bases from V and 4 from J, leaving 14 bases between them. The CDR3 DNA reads TGTGCCAGCAATATAGGAGGATCAAATCAGCCCCAGCATTTT. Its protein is CASNIGGSNQPQHF.

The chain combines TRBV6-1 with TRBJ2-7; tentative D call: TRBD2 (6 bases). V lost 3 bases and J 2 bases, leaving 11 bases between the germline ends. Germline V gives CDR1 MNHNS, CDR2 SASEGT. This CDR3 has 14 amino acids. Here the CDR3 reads CASSEGGTAYEQYF. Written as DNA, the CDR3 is TGTGCCAGCAGTGAGGGGGGTACGGCCTACGAGCAGTACTTC.

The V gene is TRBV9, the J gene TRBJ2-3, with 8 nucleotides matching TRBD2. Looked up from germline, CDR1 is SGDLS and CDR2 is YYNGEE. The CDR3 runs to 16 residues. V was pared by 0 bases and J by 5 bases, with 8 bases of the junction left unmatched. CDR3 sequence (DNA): TGTGCCAGCAGCGTAGCTAACGCGGGAGGTGTAGATACGCAGTATTTT. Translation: CASSVANAGGVDTQYF.

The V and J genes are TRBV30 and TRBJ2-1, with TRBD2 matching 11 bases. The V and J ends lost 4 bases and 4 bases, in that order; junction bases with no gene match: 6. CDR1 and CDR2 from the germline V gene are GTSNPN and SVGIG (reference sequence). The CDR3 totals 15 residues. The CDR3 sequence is CAWKTSGRLYNEQFF. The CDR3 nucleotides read TGTGCCTGGAAAACTAGCGGGAGATTGTACAATGAGCAGTTCTTC.

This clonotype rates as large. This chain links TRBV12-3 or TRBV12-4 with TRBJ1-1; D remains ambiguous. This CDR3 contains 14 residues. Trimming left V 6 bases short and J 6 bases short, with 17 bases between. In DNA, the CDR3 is TGTGCCAGCAGAAGACGACTCCAAAGCCCTGAAGCTTTCTTT. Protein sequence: CASRRRLQSPEAFF.

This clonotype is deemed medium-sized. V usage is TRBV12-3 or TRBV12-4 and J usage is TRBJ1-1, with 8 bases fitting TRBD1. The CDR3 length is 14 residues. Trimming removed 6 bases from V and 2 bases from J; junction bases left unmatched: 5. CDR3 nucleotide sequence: TGTGCCAGCAGAAACACAGGGGGTAACACTGAAGCTTTCTTT. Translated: CASRNTGGNTEAFF.

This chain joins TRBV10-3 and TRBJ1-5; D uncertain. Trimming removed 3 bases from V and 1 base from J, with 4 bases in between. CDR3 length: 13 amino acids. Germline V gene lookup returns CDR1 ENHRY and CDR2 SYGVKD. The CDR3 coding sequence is TGTGCCATCAGTGACGGAAGCAATCAGCCCCAGCATTTT. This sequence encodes CAISDGSNQPQHF.

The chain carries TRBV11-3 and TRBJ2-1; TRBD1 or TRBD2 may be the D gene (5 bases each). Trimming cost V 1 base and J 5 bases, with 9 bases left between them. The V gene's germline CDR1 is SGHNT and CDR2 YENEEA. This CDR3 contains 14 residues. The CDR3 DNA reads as TGTGCCAGCAGCTTAGGGGGGAGAGACAATGAGCAGTTCTTC. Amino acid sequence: CASSLGGRDNEQFF.

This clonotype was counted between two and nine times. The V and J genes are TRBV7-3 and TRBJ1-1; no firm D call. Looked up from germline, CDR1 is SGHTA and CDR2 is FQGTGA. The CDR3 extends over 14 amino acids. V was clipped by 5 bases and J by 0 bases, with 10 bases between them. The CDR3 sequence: CASSLHFMNTEAFF. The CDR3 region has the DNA TGTGCCAGCAGCCTACATTTCATGAACACTGAAGCTTTCTTT.

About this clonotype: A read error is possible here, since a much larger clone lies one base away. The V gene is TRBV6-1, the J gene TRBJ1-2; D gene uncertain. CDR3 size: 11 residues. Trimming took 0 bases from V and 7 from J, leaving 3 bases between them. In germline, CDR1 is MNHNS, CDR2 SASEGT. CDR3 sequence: CASSEAGGYTF. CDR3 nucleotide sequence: TGTGCCAGCAGTGAAGCTGGTGGCTACACCTTC.

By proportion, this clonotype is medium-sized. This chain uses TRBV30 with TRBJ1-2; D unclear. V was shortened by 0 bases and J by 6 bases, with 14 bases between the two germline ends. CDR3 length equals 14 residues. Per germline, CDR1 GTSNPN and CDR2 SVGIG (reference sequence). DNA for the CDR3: TGTGCCTGGAGTGTAACCTCCGGAGCGGATGGCTACACCTTC. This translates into CAWSVTSGADGYTF.

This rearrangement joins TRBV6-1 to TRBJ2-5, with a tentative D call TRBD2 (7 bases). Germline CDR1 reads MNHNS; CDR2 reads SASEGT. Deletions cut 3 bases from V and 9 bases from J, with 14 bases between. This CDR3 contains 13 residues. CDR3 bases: TGTGCCAGCAGTGATCGGGGGGCTGTGGCCCAGTACTTC. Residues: CASSDRGAVAQYF.

CDR3 region: CASSADGAGNYEQYF. The DNA of the CDR3 is TGTGCCAGCAGTGCGGACGGGGCAGGGAACTACGAGCAGTACTTC. This sequence joins TRBV2 and TRBJ2-7, with D perhaps TRBD1 or TRBD2 (5 bases each). The CDR3 runs to 15 residues. Trimming removed 4 bases from V and 3 bases from J, with 16 bases in between. Germline CDR1 and CDR2: SNHLY and FYNNEI.

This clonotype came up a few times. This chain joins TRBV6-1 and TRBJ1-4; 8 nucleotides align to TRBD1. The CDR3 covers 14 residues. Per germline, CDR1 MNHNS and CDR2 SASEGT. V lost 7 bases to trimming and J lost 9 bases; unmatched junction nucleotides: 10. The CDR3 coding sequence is TGTGCCAGCACCTCCCGGGGACAGGAAAAAAAACTGTTTTTT. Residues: CASTSRGQEKKLFF.

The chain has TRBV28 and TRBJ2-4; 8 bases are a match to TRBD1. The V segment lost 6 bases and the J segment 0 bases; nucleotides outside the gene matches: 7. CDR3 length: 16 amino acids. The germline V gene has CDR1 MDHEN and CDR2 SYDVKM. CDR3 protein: CASSRRGQLAKNIQYF. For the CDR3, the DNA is TGTGCCAGCAGCCGCAGGGGGCAATTAGCCAAAAACATTCAGTACTTC.

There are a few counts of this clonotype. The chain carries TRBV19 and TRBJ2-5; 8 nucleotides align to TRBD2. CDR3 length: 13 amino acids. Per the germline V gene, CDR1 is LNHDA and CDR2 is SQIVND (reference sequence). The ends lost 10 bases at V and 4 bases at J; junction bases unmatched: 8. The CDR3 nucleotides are TGTGCCACCCGAGCGGGGGCTAGAGAGACCCAGTACTTC. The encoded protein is CATRAGARETQYF.

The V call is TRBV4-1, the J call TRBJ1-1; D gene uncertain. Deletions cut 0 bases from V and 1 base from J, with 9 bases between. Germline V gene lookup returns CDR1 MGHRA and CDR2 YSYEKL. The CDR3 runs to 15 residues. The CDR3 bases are TGCGCCAGCAGCCAAGAGTCCGCAGCGAACACTGAAGCTTTCTTT. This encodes CASSQESAANTEAFF.

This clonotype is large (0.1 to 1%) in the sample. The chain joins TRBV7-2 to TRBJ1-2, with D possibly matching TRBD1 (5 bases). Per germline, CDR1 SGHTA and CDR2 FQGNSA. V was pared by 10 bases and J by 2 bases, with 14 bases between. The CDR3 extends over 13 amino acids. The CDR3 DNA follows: TGTGCCACCACGTTGGGGGGGAACTATGGCTACACCTTC. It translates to CATTLGGNYGYTF.

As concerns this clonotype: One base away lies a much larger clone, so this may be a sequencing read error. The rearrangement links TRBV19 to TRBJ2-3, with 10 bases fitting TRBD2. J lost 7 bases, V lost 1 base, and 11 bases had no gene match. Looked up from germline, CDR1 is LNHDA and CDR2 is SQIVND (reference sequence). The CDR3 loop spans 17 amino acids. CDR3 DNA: TGTGCCAGTAGTATAGGCCCAGCGGGAGGGAGGCCATATACGCAGTATTTT. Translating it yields CASSIGPAGGRPYTQYF.

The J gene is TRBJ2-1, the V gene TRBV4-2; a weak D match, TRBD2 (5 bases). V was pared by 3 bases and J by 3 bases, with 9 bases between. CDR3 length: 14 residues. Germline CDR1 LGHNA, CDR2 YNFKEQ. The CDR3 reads CASSQVAGYNEQFF. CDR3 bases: TGTGCCAGCAGCCAGGTTGCGGGCTACAATGAGCAGTTCTTC.

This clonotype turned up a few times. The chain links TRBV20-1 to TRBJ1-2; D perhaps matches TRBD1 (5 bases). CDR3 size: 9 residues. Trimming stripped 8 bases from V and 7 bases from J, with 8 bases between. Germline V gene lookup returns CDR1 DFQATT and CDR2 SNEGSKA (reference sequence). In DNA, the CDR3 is TGCAGTCCGGGGGGTGGCTACACCTTC. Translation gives CSPGGGYTF.

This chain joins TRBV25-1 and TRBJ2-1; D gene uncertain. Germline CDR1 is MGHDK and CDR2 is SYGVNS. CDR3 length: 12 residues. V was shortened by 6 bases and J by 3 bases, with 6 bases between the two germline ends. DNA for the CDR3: TGTGCCAGCAGGGGAAACTACAATGAGCAGTTCTTC. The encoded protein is CASRGNYNEQFF.

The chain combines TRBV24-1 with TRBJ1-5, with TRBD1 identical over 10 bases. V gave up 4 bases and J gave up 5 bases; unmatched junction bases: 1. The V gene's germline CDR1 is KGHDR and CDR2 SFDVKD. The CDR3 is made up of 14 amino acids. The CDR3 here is CATSEGTGDQPQHF. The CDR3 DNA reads TGTGCCACCAGTGAGGGGACAGGGGATCAGCCCCAGCATTTT.

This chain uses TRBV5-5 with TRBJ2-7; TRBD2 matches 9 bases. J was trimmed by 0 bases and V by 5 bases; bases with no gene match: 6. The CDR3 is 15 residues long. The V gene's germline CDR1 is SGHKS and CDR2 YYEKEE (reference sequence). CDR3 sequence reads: CASRPGLAASYEQYF. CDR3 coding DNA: TGTGCCAGCAGACCGGGACTAGCTGCCTCCTACGAGCAGTACTTC.

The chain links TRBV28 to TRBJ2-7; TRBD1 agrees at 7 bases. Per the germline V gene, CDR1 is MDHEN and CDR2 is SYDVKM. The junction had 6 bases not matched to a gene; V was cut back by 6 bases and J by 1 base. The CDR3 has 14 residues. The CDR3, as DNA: TGTGCCAGCAGCTCTATGACAGGGTCCTACGAGCAGTACTTC. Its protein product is CASSSMTGSYEQYF.

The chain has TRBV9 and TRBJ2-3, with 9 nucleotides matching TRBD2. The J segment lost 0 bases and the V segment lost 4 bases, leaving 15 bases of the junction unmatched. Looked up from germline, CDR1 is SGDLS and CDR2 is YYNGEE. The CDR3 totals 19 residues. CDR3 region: CASSSVDPGLASSTDTQYF. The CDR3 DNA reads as TGTGCCAGCAGCTCCGTCGATCCGGGACTAGCCAGTAGCACAGATACGCAGTATTTT.

The chain's CDR3 is CASNRKGAGTEAFF. DNA of the CDR3: TGTGCCAGCAATCGTAAGGGGGCGGGTACTGAAGCTTTCTTT. The V gene is TRBV28, the J gene TRBJ1-1; 7 positions match TRBD1. This CDR3 spans 14 amino acids. Germline V lookup: CDR1 MDHEN, CDR2 SYDVKM. V lost 7 bases and J lost 5; bases outside the gene matches: 10.

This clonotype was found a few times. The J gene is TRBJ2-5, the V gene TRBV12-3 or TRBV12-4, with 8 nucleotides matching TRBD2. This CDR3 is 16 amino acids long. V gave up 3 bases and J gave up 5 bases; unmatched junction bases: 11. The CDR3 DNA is TGTGCCAGCAGTTTTGGAACTAGCGGAGTGGGGGAGACCCAGTACTTC. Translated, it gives CASSFGTSGVGETQYF.

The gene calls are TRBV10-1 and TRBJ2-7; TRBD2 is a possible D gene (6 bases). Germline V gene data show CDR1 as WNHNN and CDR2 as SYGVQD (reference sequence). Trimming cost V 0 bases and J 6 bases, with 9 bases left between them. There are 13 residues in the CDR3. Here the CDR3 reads CASSESNGGEQYF. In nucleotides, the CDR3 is TGCGCCAGCAGTGAGTCGAACGGGGGCGAGCAGTACTTC.

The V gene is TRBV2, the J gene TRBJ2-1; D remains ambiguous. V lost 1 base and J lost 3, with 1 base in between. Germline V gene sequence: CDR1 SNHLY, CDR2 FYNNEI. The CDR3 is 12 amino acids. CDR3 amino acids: CASSEVYNEQFF. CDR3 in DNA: TGTGCCAGCAGTGAAGTCTACAATGAGCAGTTCTTC.

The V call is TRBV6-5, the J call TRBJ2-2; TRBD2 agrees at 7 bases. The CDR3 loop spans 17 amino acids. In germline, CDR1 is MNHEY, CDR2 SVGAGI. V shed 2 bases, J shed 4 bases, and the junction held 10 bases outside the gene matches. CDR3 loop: CASSYTRLASATGELFF. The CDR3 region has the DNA TGTGCCAGCAGTTACACCAGACTAGCCTCCGCCACCGGGGAGCTGTTTTTT.